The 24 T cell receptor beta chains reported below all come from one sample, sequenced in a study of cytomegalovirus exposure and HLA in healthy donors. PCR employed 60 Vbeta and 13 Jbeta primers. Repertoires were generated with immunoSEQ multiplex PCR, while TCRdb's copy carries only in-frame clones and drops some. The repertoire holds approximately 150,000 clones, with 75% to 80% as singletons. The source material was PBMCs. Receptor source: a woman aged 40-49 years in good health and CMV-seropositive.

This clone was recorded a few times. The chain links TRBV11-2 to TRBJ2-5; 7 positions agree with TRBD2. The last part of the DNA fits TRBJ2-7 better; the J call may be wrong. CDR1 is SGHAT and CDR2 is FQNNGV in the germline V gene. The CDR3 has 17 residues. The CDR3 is CASSLSSSSGYTGEQYF. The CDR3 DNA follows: TGTGCCAGCAGCTTAAGCAGTTCTAGCGGATATACGGGCGAGCAGTACTTC.

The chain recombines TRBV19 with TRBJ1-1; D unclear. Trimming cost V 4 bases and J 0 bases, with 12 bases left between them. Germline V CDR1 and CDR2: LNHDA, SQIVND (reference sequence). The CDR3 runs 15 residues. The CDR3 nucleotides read TGTGCCAGTAGTAAAGAGCACAGATTGAACACTGAAGCTTTCTTT. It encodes CASSKEHRLNTEAFF. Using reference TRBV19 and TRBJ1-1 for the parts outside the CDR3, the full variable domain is DGGITQSPKYLFRKEGQNVTLSCEQNLNHDAMYWYRQDPGQGLRLIYYSQIVNDFQKGDIAEGYSVSREKKESFPLTVTSAQKNPTAFYLCASSKEHRLNTEAFFGQGTRLTVV.

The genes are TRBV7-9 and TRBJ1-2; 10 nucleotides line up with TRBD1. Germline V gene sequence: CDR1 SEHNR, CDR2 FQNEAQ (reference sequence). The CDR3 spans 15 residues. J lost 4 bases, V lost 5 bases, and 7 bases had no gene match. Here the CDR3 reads CASSLTGGGGYGYTF. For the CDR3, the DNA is TGTGCCAGCAGCCTGACAGGGGGCGGCGGCTATGGCTACACCTTC.

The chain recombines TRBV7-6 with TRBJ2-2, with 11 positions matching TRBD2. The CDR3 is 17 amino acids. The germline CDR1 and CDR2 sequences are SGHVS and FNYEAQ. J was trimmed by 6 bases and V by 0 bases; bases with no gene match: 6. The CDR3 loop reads CASSLALQLAGAGELFF. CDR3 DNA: TGTGCCAGCAGCTTAGCGCTTCAACTAGCGGGAGCCGGGGAGCTGTTTTTT.

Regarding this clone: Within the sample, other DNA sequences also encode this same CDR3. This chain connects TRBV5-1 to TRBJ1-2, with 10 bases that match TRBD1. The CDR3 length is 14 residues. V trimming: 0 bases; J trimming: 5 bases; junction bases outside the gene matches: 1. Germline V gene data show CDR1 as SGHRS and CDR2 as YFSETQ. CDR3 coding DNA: TGCGCCAGCAGCTTGGGGACAGGGGGATATGGCTACACCTTC. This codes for CASSLGTGGYGYTF.

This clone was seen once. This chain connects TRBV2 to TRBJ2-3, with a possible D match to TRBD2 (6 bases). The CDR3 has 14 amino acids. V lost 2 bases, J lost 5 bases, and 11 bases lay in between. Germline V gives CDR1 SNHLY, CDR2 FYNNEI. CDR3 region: CASSELGTGDTQYF. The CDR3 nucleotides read TGTGCCAGCAGTGAATTAGGGACTGGAGATACGCAGTATTTT.

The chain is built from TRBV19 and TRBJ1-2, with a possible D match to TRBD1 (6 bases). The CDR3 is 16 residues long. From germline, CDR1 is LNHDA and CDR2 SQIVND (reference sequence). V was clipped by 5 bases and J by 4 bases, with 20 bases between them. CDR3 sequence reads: CASSPGTFPFAYGYTF. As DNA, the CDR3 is TGTGCCAGTAGTCCCGGGACATTCCCCTTCGCCTATGGCTACACCTTC. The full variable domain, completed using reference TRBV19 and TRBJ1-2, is DGGITQSPKYLFRKEGQNVTLSCEQNLNHDAMYWYRQDPGQGLRLIYYSQIVNDFQKGDIAEGYSVSREKKESFPLTVTSAQKNPTAFYLCASSPGTFPFAYGYTFGSGTRLTVV.

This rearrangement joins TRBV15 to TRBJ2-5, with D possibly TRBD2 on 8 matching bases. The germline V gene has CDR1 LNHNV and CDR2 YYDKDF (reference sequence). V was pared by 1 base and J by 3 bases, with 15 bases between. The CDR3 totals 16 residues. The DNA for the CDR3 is TGTGCCACCAGCAGAGTCCGGGAGGGGGCCAAAGAGACCCAGTACTTC. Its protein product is CATSRVREGAKETQYF.

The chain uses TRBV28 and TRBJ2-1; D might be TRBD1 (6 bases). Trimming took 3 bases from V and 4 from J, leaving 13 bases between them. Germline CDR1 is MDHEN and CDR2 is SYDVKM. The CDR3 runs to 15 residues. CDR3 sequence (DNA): TGTGCCAGCAGTTTCGATCAGGGGCCTTACAATGAGCAGTTCTTC. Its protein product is CASSFDQGPYNEQFF.

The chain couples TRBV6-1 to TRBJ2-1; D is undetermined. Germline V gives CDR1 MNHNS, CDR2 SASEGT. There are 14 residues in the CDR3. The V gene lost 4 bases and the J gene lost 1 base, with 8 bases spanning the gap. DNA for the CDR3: TGTGCCAGCAGTGGCTTCCTATCCTACAATGAGCAGTTCTTC. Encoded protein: CASSGFLSYNEQFF.

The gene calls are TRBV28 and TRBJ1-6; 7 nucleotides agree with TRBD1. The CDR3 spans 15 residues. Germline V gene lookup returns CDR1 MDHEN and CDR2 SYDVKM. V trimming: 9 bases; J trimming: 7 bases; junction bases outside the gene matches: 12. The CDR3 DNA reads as TGTGCCAGGAGGAATCTTACAGGGGTGAATTCACCCCTCCACTTT. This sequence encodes CARRNLTGVNSPLHF.

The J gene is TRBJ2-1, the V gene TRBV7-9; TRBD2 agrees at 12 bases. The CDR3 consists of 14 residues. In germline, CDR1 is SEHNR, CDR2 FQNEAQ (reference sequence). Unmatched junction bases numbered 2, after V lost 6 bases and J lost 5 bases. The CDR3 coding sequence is TGTGCCAGCAGAGGACTAGCGGGACACAATGAGCAGTTCTTC. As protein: CASRGLAGHNEQFF.

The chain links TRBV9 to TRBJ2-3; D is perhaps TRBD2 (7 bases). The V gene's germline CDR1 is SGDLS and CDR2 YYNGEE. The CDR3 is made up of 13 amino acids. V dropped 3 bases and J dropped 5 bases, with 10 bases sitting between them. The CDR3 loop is CASSEGGGDTQYF. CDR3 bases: TGTGCCAGCAGCGAGGGAGGGGGAGATACGCAGTATTTT.

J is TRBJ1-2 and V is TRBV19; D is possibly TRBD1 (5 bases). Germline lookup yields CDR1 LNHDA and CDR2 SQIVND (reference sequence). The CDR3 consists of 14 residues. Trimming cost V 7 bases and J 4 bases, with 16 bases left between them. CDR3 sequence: CASNRGSVGYGYTF. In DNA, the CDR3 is TGTGCCAGTAATCGGGGGTCGGTCGGCTATGGCTACACCTTC. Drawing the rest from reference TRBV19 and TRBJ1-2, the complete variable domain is DGGITQSPKYLFRKEGQNVTLSCEQNLNHDAMYWYRQDPGQGLRLIYYSQIVNDFQKGDIAEGYSVSREKKESFPLTVTSAQKNPTAFYLCASNRGSVGYGYTFGSGTRLTVV.

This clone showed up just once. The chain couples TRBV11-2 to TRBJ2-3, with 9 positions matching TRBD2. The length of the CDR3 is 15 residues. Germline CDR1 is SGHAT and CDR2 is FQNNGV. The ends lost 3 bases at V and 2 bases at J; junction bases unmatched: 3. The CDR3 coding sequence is TGTGCCAGCAGCTTTCTAGCGGGACCCACAGATACGCAGTATTTT. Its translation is CASSFLAGPTDTQYF.

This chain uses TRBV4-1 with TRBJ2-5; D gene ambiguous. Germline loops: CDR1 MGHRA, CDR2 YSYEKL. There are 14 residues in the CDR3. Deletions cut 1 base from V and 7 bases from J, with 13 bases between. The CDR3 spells CASSQGPLSGTQYF. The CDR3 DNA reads TGCGCCAGCAGCCAAGGCCCCCTCTCCGGGACCCAGTACTTC.

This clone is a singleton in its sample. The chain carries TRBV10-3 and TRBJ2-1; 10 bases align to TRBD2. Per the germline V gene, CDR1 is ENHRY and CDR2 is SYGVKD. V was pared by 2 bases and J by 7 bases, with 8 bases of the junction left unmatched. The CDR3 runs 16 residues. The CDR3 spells CAISEGAGGPGNEQFF. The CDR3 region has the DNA TGTGCCATCAGTGAGGGAGCGGGAGGGCCGGGGAATGAGCAGTTCTTC.

The CDR3 here is CASSLMGGQFF. CDR3 nucleotides: TGTGCCAGCAGCTTAATGGGAGGGCAGTTCTTC. The rearrangement uses TRBV7-3 and TRBJ2-1; perhaps TRBD2 as D (6 bases). Germline V gene lookup returns CDR1 SGHTA and CDR2 FQGTGA. The CDR3 covers 11 residues. V dropped 1 base and J dropped 12 bases, with 7 bases sitting between them. The full variable domain, with the rest looked up from reference TRBV7-3 and TRBJ2-1, is GAGVSQTPSNKVTEKGKYVELRCDPISGHTALYWYRQSLGQGPEFLIYFQGTGAADDSGLPNDRFFAVRPEGSVSTLKIQRTERGDSAVYLCASSLMGGQFFGPGTRLTVL.

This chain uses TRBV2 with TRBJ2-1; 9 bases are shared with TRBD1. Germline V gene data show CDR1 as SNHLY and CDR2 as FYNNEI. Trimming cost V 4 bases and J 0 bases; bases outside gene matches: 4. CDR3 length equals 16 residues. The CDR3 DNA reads TGTGCCAGCAGTGGACAGGGGGAAAGCTCCTACAATGAGCAGTTCTTC. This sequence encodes CASSGQGESSYNEQFF.

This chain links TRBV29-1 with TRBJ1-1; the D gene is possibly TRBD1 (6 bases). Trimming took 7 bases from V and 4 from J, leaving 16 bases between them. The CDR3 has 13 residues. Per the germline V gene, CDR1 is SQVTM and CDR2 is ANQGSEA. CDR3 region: CSACTGTGTEAFF. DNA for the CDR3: TGCAGCGCCTGCACAGGGACGGGCACTGAAGCTTTCTTT.

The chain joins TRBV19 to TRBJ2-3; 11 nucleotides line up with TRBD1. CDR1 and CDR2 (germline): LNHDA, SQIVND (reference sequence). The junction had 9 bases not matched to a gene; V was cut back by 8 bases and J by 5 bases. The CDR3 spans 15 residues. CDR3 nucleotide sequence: TGTGCCAGTGTCGGACAGGGGGCATCCCTAGATACGCAGTATTTT. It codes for CASVGQGASLDTQYF.

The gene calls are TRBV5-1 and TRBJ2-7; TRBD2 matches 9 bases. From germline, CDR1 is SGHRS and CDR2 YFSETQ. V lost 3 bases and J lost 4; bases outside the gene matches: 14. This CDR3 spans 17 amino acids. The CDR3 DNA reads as TGCGCCAGCAGCTCCGAACAAATAGCGGGAGTCAAGTACGAGCAGTACTTC. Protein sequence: CASSSEQIAGVKYEQYF.

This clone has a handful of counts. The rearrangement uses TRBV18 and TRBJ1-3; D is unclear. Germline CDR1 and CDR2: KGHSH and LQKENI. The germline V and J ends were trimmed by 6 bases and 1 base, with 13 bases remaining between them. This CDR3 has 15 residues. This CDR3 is CASSEGTSSGNTIYF. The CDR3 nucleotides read TGTGCCAGCTCGGAGGGTACCTCTTCTGGAAACACCATATATTTT.

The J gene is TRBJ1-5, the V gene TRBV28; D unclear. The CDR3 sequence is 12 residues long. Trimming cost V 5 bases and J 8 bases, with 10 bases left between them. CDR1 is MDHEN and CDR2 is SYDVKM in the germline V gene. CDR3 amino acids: CASSPAGKPQHF. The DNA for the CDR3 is TGTGCCAGCAGTCCCGCGGGCAAGCCCCAGCATTTT. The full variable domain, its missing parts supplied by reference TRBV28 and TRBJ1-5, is DVKVTQSSRYLVKRTGEKVFLECVQDMDHENMFWYRQDPGLGLRLIYFSYDVKMKEKGDIPEGYSVSREKKERFSLILESASTNQTSMYLCASSPAGKPQHFGDGTRLSIL.